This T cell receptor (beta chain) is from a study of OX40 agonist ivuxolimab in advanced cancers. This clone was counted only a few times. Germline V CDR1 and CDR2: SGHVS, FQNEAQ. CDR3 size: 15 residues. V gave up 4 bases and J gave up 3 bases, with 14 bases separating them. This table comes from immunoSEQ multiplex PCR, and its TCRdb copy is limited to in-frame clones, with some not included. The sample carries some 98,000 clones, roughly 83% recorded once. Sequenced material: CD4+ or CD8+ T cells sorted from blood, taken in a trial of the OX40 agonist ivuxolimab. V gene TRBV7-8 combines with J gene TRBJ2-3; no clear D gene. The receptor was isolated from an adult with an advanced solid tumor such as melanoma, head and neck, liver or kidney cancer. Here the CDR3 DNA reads TGTGCCAGCAGCTCCAGAGGCCTGGAGACAGATACGCAGTATTTT. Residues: CASSSRGLETDTQYF.